The source of this TCR beta chain is a study of blood T cells in healthy people across ages. It was with a sample-barcoded 5' primer and a J-beta primer mix that a second PCR of roughly 7 to 12 cycles was run. TCRdb fed the 5' RACE reads into MiXCR, producing one record per CDR3 protein. The table lists hundreds of thousands of distinct CDR3 sequences, 20% to 25% of them singletons. Germline lookup yields CDR1 SGHDN and CDR2 FVKESK. The CDR3 has 16 residues. V shed 6 bases and J 5 bases; nucleotides not matched to a gene: 12. This clonotype was counted between two and nine times. The sample providers were healthy Caucasian people from Russia, aged roughly 6 to 95.

The sequenced sample was blood. V usage is TRBV14 and J usage is TRBJ2-1, with 8 bases lining up with TRBD1. This TCR was recovered from a man between 65 and 85 years old in good health. The CDR3 is CASSLMDRAQNNEQFF. The CDR3 DNA follows: TGTGCCAGCAGTCTTATGGACAGGGCGCAAAACAATGAGCAGTTCTTC.